This record concerns one TCR beta chain sequence. This sample is part of a study of blood T cell repertoires in COVID-19. Overall study: Sources were T cells, B-cell-depleted T cells, or PBMCs; the material itself was cDNA or gDNA.

In the authors' methods: Nucleated cell number was recorded as an estimate derived from reference gene primer amplification. Repertoires were generated with immunoSEQ multiplex PCR, while TCRdb's copy carries only in-frame clones and drops some. V, J and clone size are those of that table, while D and trimming were read from the DNA. The sample holds 180,000 or so clones, roughly 80% seen once. Trimming stripped 2 bases from V and 0 bases from J, with 7 bases between. Germline lookup yields CDR1 SGHRS and CDR2 YFSETQ. The CDR3 is 14 residues long. The genes are TRBV5-1 and TRBJ2-3; no firm D call. The sequenced sample was peripheral blood. The TCR originated in a woman aged 70 to 79 with COVID-19, enrolled during active disease. Written as DNA, the CDR3 is TGCGCCAGCAGCTTACACTATAGCACAGATACGCAGTATTTT. Its translation: CASSLHYSTDTQYF.